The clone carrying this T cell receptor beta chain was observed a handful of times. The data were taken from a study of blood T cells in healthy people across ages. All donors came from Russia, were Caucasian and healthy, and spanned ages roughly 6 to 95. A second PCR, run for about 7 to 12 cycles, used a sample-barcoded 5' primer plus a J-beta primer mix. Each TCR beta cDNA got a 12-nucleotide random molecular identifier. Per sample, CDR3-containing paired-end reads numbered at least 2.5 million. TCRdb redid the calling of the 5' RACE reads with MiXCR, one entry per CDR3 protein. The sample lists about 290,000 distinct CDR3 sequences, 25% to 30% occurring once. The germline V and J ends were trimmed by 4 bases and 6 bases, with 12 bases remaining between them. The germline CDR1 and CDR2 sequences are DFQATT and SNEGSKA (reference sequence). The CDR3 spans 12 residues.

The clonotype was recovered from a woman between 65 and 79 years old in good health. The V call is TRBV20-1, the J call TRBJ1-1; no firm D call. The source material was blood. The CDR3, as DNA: TGCAGTGCTAATAGAGGGTTGTCTGAAGCTTTCTTT. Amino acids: CSANRGLSEAFF.